The 6 T cell receptor beta chains below all came from one sample that was sequenced in a study of breast tumors, draining lymph nodes, adjacent tissues. In TCRdb, the multiplex PCR reads were re-called with MiXCR into one record per CDR3 protein. This repertoire shows about 110,000 distinct CDR3 sequences, less than 40% found once; its top ten account for around 6%. Samples came from axillary lymph nodes draining the breast cancer. Sample: axillary lymph node tissue. The receptor source for this set is a female donor with breast cancer. Some clones in this sample may be carry-over from other donors' samples.

In its sample, this clonotype was seen many times. V is TRBV9 and J is TRBJ2-1, with 10 bases aligning to TRBD2. The CDR3 extends over 14 amino acids. The junction had 2 bases not matched to a gene; V was cut back by 1 base and J by 7 bases. Germline loops: CDR1 SGDLS, CDR2 YYNGEE. CDR3 bases: TGTGCCAGCAGCGTAAGCGGGGGGGGGAATGAGCAGTTCTTC. Translating gives CASSVSGGGNEQFF.

This clonotype has more than one count but fewer than ten. The chain employs TRBV12-3 or TRBV12-4 and TRBJ2-2; 10 positions match TRBD2. Germline trimming cut 3 bases from V and 7 bases from J; bases unmatched to any gene: 5. The CDR3 runs to 15 residues. This CDR3 reads CASSFTSGARGELFF. The DNA for the CDR3 is TGTGCCAGCAGTTTCACTAGCGGGGCCCGCGGGGAGCTGTTTTTT.

Of note for this clonotype: A clone one base away is much larger, so this may be a read error. No conserved phenylalanine or tryptophan ends this CDR3, so it is likely a read error. V gene TRBV10-1 combines with J gene TRBJ2-7; weak D call: TRBD1 (7 bases). Trimming cost V 2 bases and J 6 bases, with 14 bases left between them. Germline assignment: CDR1 WNHNN and CDR2 SYGVQD (reference sequence). CDR3 length equals 14 residues. In DNA, the CDR3 is TGCGCCAGCAGTGAGGATTGGAGGGGGCGCGAGCAGTACCTC. Protein sequence: CASSEDWRGREQYL.

V is TRBV19 and J is TRBJ1-2, with TRBD1 as a possible D gene (6 bases). The V and J ends lost 2 bases and 0 bases respectively, with 10 bases between them. Germline V gives CDR1 LNHDA, CDR2 SQIVND (reference sequence). CDR3 length equals 15 residues. The CDR3, as DNA: TGTGCCAGTAGTATAACGGGACATGCTAACTATGGCTACACCTTC. Amino acids: CASSITGHANYGYTF.

A note on this clonotype: No conserved phenylalanine or tryptophan is present at the end of the CDR3, so a read error is the likely explanation. The V gene is TRBV29-1, the J gene TRBJ2-7; TRBD1 matches at 7 bases. The CDR3 runs to 11 residues. The V and J ends lost 6 bases and 6 bases, in that order; junction bases with no gene match: 5. CDR1 is SQVTM, CDR2 ANQGSEA, per germline. The CDR3 protein is CSVLTGSEQYI. CDR3 coding DNA: TGCAGCGTCTTGACAGGGAGCGAGCAGTACATC.

The sample holds one count of this clonotype. The chain carries TRBV3-2 and TRBJ1-2; TRBD1, the D gene given by the table, was not confirmed from the DNA. TRBV3-2 is labeled a pseudogene. The CDR3 covers 15 residues. DNA for the CDR3: TGCGCCAGCAGCCCCGCGCCCCGGACAGGGAATGGCTACACCTTC. Protein: CASSPAPRTGNGYTF.